A selection of T cell receptor beta chains follows, all from one sample in a study of cytomegalovirus exposure and HLA in healthy donors. Produced via immunoSEQ multiplex PCR; TCRdb's table is partial and in-frame only. The profile covers 190,000 or so clones, with roughly 80% appearing a single time and 0.65% to 0.75% taken by the ten largest. Sequencing input: PBMCs. The receptor source for this set is a boy aged 5-17 years in good health and CMV-seronegative. The CDR3 runs from the conserved cysteine through the conserved F or W. A D gene is named only where the DNA matches it firmly. The size entry is marked missing in some rows and otherwise reads once, few, many or a size class.

D,J,size,V,DNA,CDR3
TRBD1,TRBJ2-1,-,TRBV6-1,TGTGCCAGCAGTGCGGACAGGGGGGTTCGGGAGCAGTTCTTC,CASSADRGVREQFF
TRBD2,TRBJ2-5,-,TRBV4-3,TGCGCCAGCAGCCAAGATTATCTAGCGGACGAAGAGACCCAGTACTTC,CASSQDYLADEETQYF
-,TRBJ1-2,once,TRBV29-1,TGCAGCGTTGACGGGAGGGGGTATGGCTACACCTTC,CSVDGRGYGYTF
TRBD1,TRBJ2-7,-,TRBV11-2,TGTGCCAGCAGCTCGTTCTGGGGACAGGGGACACACGAGCAGTACTTC,CASSSFWGQGTHEQYF
TRBD1,TRBJ1-3,few,TRBV7-9,TGTGCCAGCAGCTTCATTCAGGGGACAGCTGGAAACACCATATATTTT,CASSFIQGTAGNTIYF
-,TRBJ2-2,-,TRBV7-2,TGTGCCAGCAGCTTCGGGAAGGACAGAAACACCGGGGAGCTGTTTTTT,CASSFGKDRNTGELFF
-,TRBJ2-1,-,TRBV7-9,TGTGCCAGCAGCTTAGATAGCGGATTATTTAAGCAGTTCTTC,CASSLDSGLFKQFF
-,TRBJ2-5,-,TRBV6-1,TGTGCCAGCAGTGAACTTTGGGCAGCACAAGAGACCCAGTACTTC,CASSELWAAQETQYF
-,TRBJ2-7,-,TRBV5-1,TGCGCCAGCAGCTTGGACAGGGCCTACGAGCAGTACTTC,CASSLDRAYEQYF
-,TRBJ2-7,once,TRBV11-3,TGTGCCAGCAGCTCGGCTCCTGCCGGAGTCTACGAGCAGTACTTC,CASSSAPAGVYEQYF
-,TRBJ1-5,-,TRBV19,TGTGCCAGTAGTCCGACGCTGGGCCAGCCCCAGCATTTT,CASSPTLGQPQHF
TRBD2,TRBJ2-1,-,TRBV19,TGTGCCAGTACCTCACTAGCGGGGGAGCCTTACAATGAGCAGTTCTTC,CASTSLAGEPYNEQFF
-,TRBJ2-7,-,TRBV12-1,TGTGCCAGCAGCTCGCCAGTTCTAGCGGGACAGTACGAGCAGTACTTC,CASSSPVLAGQYEQYF
-,TRBJ2-5,-,TRBV10-3,TGTGCCATCAATCCAGGGCTGGGGGAGACCCAGTACTTC,CAINPGLGETQYF
TRBD2,TRBJ2-1,-,TRBV7-9,TGTGCCAGCAGCTTGCCGGGACTAACCCTCCCATGGCCCTACAATGAGCAGTTCTTC,CASSLPGLTLPWPYNEQFF
TRBD2,TRBJ2-1,-,TRBV4-3,TGCGCCAGCAGCCCCGTCTCCCCGACTAGCGGGAGATACAATGAGCAGTTCTTC,CASSPVSPTSGRYNEQFF
-,TRBJ2-6,-,TRBV27,TGTGCCAGTAGATACTCTGGGGCCAACGTCCTGACTTTC,CASRYSGANVLTF
TRBD1,TRBJ1-2,-,TRBV4-1,TGCGCCAGCAGCCCGGGACAGGGCTTTCTGGCTGGCTACACCTTC,CASSPGQGFLAGYTF
-,TRBJ1-4,-,TRBV4-1,TGCGCCAGCAGCCAAGACGCTAGGGGCGGGGGGGAAAAACTGTTTTTT,CASSQDARGGGEKLFF
-,TRBJ2-7,-,TRBV15,TGTGCCACCAGCAGAGATTGGAGGGAGCAGTACTTC,CATSRDWREQYF
-,TRBJ2-5,-,TRBV2,TGTGCCAGCATCCCAAATCCCACGAGTCCCGGGCAGTACTTC,CASIPNPTSPGQYF
TRBD1,TRBJ2-7,once,TRBV18,TGTGCCAGCTCACCGCCCCAACAGGGGATCCACGAGCAGTACTTC,CASSPPQQGIHEQYF
-,TRBJ1-4,-,TRBV9,TGTGCCAGCAGCGATGGGTCGACAGGCTATAATGAAAAACTGTTTTTT,CASSDGSTGYNEKLFF
-,TRBJ1-6,-,TRBV6-4,TGTGCCAGCGGCCGGGGGGGGATCAATTCACCCCTCCACTTT,CASGRGGINSPLHF
TRBD2,TRBJ2-5,-,TRBV5-1,TGCGCCAGCAGCGCCGACCCTAGCGGGAGGGACAGAAGCCAAGAGACCCAGTACTTC,CASSADPSGRDRSQETQYF
TRBD1,TRBJ2-7,-,TRBV11-2,TGTGCCAGCAGCCCGACGGGACAGGGGGTTTACGAGCAGTACTTC,CASSPTGQGVYEQYF
-,TRBJ2-7,-,TRBV19,TGTGCCAGTAGTAGGCGGGCAAAAGCCTACGAGCAGTACTTC,CASSRRAKAYEQYF
-,TRBJ2-1,-,TRBV4-3,TGCGCCAGCAGCCAAGATAATCTGGCGGTTTCCTACAATGAGCAGTTCTTC,CASSQDNLAVSYNEQFF
TRBD1,TRBJ1-3,-,TRBV5-1,TGCGCCAGCAGTTCAATTTCACCGGGACAGGGCCCGGTTACCATATATTTT,CASSSISPGQGPVTIYF
TRBD2,TRBJ2-5,-,TRBV5-5,TGTGCCAGCAGCCGACGAGGTCTAGCGGGAGAAGAGACCCAGTACTTC,CASSRRGLAGEETQYF
-,TRBJ1-1,-,TRBV7-3,TGTGCCAGCAGCTTCTCCTGGCAGAGGGACACTGAAGCTTTCTTT,CASSFSWQRDTEAFF
TRBD1,TRBJ1-1,-,TRBV2,TGTGCCAGCAGGGTTACAGGGGCGAACACTGAAGCTTTCTTT,CASRVTGANTEAFF
TRBD1,TRBJ1-1,-,TRBV27,TGTGCCAGCAGTTTATACACAGGGGCGAACACTGAAGCTTTCTTT,CASSLYTGANTEAFF
TRBD1,TRBJ1-4,-,TRBV5-1,TGCGCCAGCAGCGGGGGGACAGCGAATGAAAAACTGTTTTTT,CASSGGTANEKLFF
-,TRBJ2-4,-,TRBV5-4,TGTGCCAGCAGCAATAAGTCGGACACCAAAAACATTCAGTACTTC,CASSNKSDTKNIQYF
-,TRBJ2-7,-,TRBV6-5,TGTGCCAGCAGTTACTCGGGCGGGGGCAGCTCCTACGAGCAGCACTTC,CASSYSGGGSSYEQHF
-,TRBJ2-6,few,TRBV4-3,TGCGCCAGCAGCCAAGATGTAGGGGTTGGGGCCAACGTCCTGACTTTC,CASSQDVGVGANVLTF
TRBD1,TRBJ1-2,-,TRBV29-1,TGCAGCGTTGAAACAGGGGCTAACTATGGCTACACCTTC,CSVETGANYGYTF
TRBD2,TRBJ2-7,-,TRBV6-5,TGTGCCAGCAGTTTGCTAGCGGGAGGCCCCTACGAGCAGTACTTC,CASSLLAGGPYEQYF
TRBD1,TRBJ1-1,-,TRBV7-9,TGTGCCAGCAGCTTAGGGGGGACAGCTAGCACTGAAGCTTTCTTT,CASSLGGTASTEAFF
-,TRBJ2-5,-,TRBV10-3,TGTGCCATTGGTTATGGAGAGGCCCAGTACTTC,CAIGYGEAQYF
-,TRBJ1-2,-,TRBV20-1,TGCAGTGGGGGGGGTAACTATGGCTACACCTTC,CSGGGNYGYTF
-,TRBJ1-2,few,TRBV7-9,TGTGCCAGCAGTTCCTCGATGGCCAACTATGGCTACACCTTC,CASSSSMANYGYTF
TRBD2,TRBJ2-3,-,TRBV6-1,TGTGCCAGCAGTGGACTAGCGTTGAGCACAGATACGCAGTATTTT,CASSGLALSTDTQYF
-,TRBJ1-6,-,TRBV5-5,TGTGCCAGCAGCTTGGGGAGCTCCTATAATTCACCCCTCCACTTT,CASSLGSSYNSPLHF
-,TRBJ1-5,-,TRBV30,TGTGCCTGGAGTGCCGGGACATCGCATCAGCCCCAGCATTTT,CAWSAGTSHQPQHF
TRBD1,TRBJ1-1,-,TRBV27,TGTGCCAGCAGTTTTTTTATACCGGGGACAGGGAATCGGGAAGCTTTCTTT,CASSFFIPGTGNREAFF
-,TRBJ1-1,-,TRBV11-2,TGTGCCAGCAGCCCCGAAGGGCAGGGAAAGGGGCGTGGCGCTGAAGCTTTCTTT,CASSPEGQGKGRGAEAFF
-,TRBJ1-1,-,TRBV11-3,TGTGCCAGCAGCTCGTCTCCCGGGGATGAAGCTTTCTTT,CASSSSPGDEAFF
-,TRBJ2-7,-,TRBV27,TGTGCCAGCAGTTTATTAACAGGGTGGGAGCAGTACTTC,CASSLLTGWEQYF
-,TRBJ2-3,-,TRBV30,TGTGCCTGGAGTGTACTAGTCAGCGCTAGCACAGATACGCAGTATTTT,CAWSVLVSASTDTQYF
TRBD2,TRBJ2-1,-,TRBV6-1,TGTGCCAGCAGTGGGGCGGGAGGGAGATTTGGCTCCTACAATGAGCAGTTCTTC,CASSGAGGRFGSYNEQFF
-,TRBJ2-7,-,TRBV5-1,TGCGCCAGCAGCTTGGTGGCACAGGGAACATACGAGCAGTACTTC,CASSLVAQGTYEQYF
-,TRBJ1-1,-,TRBV2,TGTGCCAGCAGAACGAGGCAAGGTGGAACTGAAGCTTTCTTT,CASRTRQGGTEAFF
-,TRBJ2-5,-,TRBV5-8,TGTGCCAGCAGCTTGGGACTCGGGGGAGAAGAGACCCAGTACTTC,CASSLGLGGEETQYF
TRBD2,TRBJ2-7,-,TRBV14,TGTGCCAGCAACAACGGGAGGGCCGGTTACGAGCAGTACTTC,CASNNGRAGYEQYF
-,TRBJ2-1,-,TRBV7-6,TGTGCCAGCAGCTTAGGGACTTACAATGAGCAGTTCTTC,CASSLGTYNEQFF
TRBD2,TRBJ2-1,-,TRBV5-4,TGTGCCAGCAGCCCGGAAACGACCCTAGCGGGCGGCTCCTACAATGAGCAGTTCTTC,CASSPETTLAGGSYNEQFF
-,TRBJ1-1,few,TRBV7-9,TGTGCCAGCAGCTCTGAAGCGAGGTTCGCTTTCTTT,CASSSEARFAFF
TRBD1,TRBJ2-7,-,TRBV7-2,TGTGCCAGCAGCCCTCGGCTACAGGGGGCCGCGGCGGGGGAGCAGTACTTC,CASSPRLQGAAAGEQYF